Shown below are 20 T cell receptor beta chains from a single sample sequenced in a study of blood T cell repertoires in COVID-19 (TCRdb year 2020). The library came from the immunoSEQ multiplex PCR assay. Entries here come from immuneACCESS through TCRdb and include only in-frame sequences with V and J called. Some clones fail to appear in such tables; in the studies checked, an unresolved V gene covers under half of the shortfall, and the cause of the remainder is unknown. The sample table shows about 69,000 clones, and 60% to 85% are seen once. Of the sample, 16% falls within the top ten clones. Sequencing was done on a sample of peripheral blood. The receptors here all came from a man in his 60s with acute or convalescent COVID-19.

V and J are TRBV5-4 and TRBJ1-1; 10 nucleotides line up with TRBD1. Germline-derived CDR1 and CDR2 are SGHNT and YYREEE (reference sequence). Trimming took 4 bases from V and 0 from J; bases not matched to a gene: 6. The CDR3 is 16 residues long. The CDR3, as DNA: TGTGCCAGCAGCCCCCGGGACAGGGGAATGAACACTGAAGCTTTCTTT. As protein: CASSPRDRGMNTEAFF.

The CDR3 sequence: CASSLQGARTGELFF. The CDR3 DNA reads as TGTGCCAGCAGCTTACAAGGGGCGCGGACCGGGGAGCTGTTTTTT. The V gene is TRBV7-8, the J gene TRBJ2-2, with D perhaps matching TRBD1 (5 bases). In germline, CDR1 is SGHVS, CDR2 FQNEAQ. V was clipped by 2 bases and J by 5 bases, with 12 bases between them. There are 15 residues in the CDR3.

The chain joins TRBV25-1 to TRBJ2-5; no reliable D call. The CDR3 covers 13 residues. CDR1 MGHDK and CDR2 SYGVNS come from the germline V gene. V gave up 5 bases and J gave up 0 bases, with 7 bases separating them. The CDR3 DNA reads TGTGCCAGCAGTAGACAAGACCAAGAGACCCAGTACTTC. Protein product: CASSRQDQETQYF.

This rearrangement joins TRBV6-5 to TRBJ1-1; D uncertain. Germline assignment: CDR1 MNHEY and CDR2 SVGAGI. The CDR3 is 13 residues long. The V and J ends lost 2 bases and 3 bases respectively, with 7 bases between them. CDR3 residues: CASSYVVDTEAFF. The CDR3, as DNA: TGTGCCAGCAGTTACGTAGTGGACACTGAAGCTTTCTTT.

The chain has TRBV11-1 and TRBJ2-1; the D gene is possibly TRBD2 (5 bases). Germline V lookup: CDR1 SGHAT, CDR2 FQDESV (reference sequence). With 6 bases removed from V and 3 bases from J, the gap between germline ends came to 12 bases. This CDR3 is 14 amino acids long. The CDR3 is CASRRTGSYNEQFF. DNA for the CDR3: TGTGCCAGCAGACGAACTGGGAGCTACAATGAGCAGTTCTTC. The full variable domain, completed using reference TRBV11-1 and TRBJ2-1, is EAEVAQSPRYKITEKSQAVAFWCDPISGHATLYWYRQILGQGPELLVQFQDESVVDDSQLPKDRFSAERLKGVDSTLKIQPAELGDSAMYLCASRRTGSYNEQFFGPGTRLTVL.

The V gene is TRBV5-4, the J gene TRBJ1-1; 8 bases align to TRBD1. Germline CDR1 is SGHNT and CDR2 is YYREEE (reference sequence). The CDR3 length is 14 residues. V lost 4 bases and J lost 5; bases outside the gene matches: 7. As DNA, the CDR3 is TGTGCCAGCAGCAGGGAACAGGGGGTAACTGAAGCTTTCTTT. Encoded protein: CASSREQGVTEAFF.

The gene calls are TRBV5-5 and TRBJ1-1, with a tentative D call TRBD1 (6 bases). Germline CDR1 is SGHKS and CDR2 is YYEKEE (reference sequence). Deletions cut 0 bases from V and 11 bases from J, with 20 bases between. The length of the CDR3 is 15 residues. The CDR3 nucleotides read TGTGCCAGCAGCTTGGACCGGTTCAGGGGCCGCGACGCTTTCTTT. Protein: CASSLDRFRGRDAFF.

The chain couples TRBV14 to TRBJ1-2; no clear D. The germline V gene encodes CDR1 SGHDN and CDR2 FVKESK. Trimming shortened V by 0 bases and J by 12 bases, and 11 bases separated the two germline ends. The CDR3 runs to 12 residues. Written as DNA, the CDR3 is TGTGCCAGCAGCCAAGAGATAGAGGCTCACACCTTC. Its translation is CASSQEIEAHTF.

The J gene is TRBJ2-3, the V gene TRBV18; 7 bases agree with TRBD1. The junction had 6 bases not matched to a gene; V was cut back by 4 bases and J by 2 bases. In germline, CDR1 is KGHSH, CDR2 LQKENI. The CDR3 totals 15 residues. CDR3 in amino acids: CASSRRTGLTDTQYF. CDR3 DNA sequence: TGTGCCAGCTCACGACGGACAGGTCTCACAGATACGCAGTATTTT.

The chain employs TRBV19 and TRBJ1-6; 7 bases are a match to TRBD1. This CDR3 contains 15 residues. Germline V gene data show CDR1 as LNHDA and CDR2 as SQIVND (reference sequence). V lost 7 bases and J lost 10; bases outside the gene matches: 13. The CDR3: CASTPQKGAGSPLHF. CDR3 DNA: TGTGCCAGTACCCCCCAGAAGGGGGCGGGCTCACCCCTCCACTTT. The full variable domain, with the rest looked up from reference TRBV19 and TRBJ1-6, is DGGITQSPKYLFRKEGQNVTLSCEQNLNHDAMYWYRQDPGQGLRLIYYSQIVNDFQKGDIAEGYSVSREKKESFPLTVTSAQKNPTAFYLCASTPQKGAGSPLHFGNGTRLTVT.

The J gene is TRBJ2-7, the V gene TRBV7-6; the D gene is possibly TRBD2 (5 bases). Germline V gene sequence: CDR1 SGHVS, CDR2 FNYEAQ. CDR3 length: 13 amino acids. V was shortened by 2 bases and J by 3 bases, with 8 bases between the two germline ends. CDR3 residues: CASSLSRGYEQYF. CDR3 sequence (DNA): TGTGCCAGCAGCTTATCTCGGGGCTACGAGCAGTACTTC. The complete variable domain, with remaining parts taken from reference TRBV7-6 and TRBJ2-7, reads GAGVSQSPRYKVTKRGQDVALRCDPISGHVSLYWYRQALGQGPEFLTYFNYEAQQDKSGLPNDRFSAERPEGSISTLTIQRTEQRDSAMYRCASSLSRGYEQYFGPGTRLTVT.

The sample holds a few counts of this clone. The rearrangement joins TRBV5-1 to TRBJ1-3; D remains ambiguous. Trimming removed 1 base at V and 0 bases at J, with 8 bases between. CDR3 length: 15 residues. CDR1 and CDR2 (germline): SGHRS, YFSETQ. As DNA, the CDR3 is TGCGCCAGCAGCTTGTGGAGCCGCTCTGGAAACACCATATATTTT. Its translation: CASSLWSRSGNTIYF.

The chain recombines TRBV30 with TRBJ2-6; TRBD1 matches 7 bases. The CDR3 has 14 amino acids. The germline V gene encodes CDR1 GTSNPN and CDR2 SVGIG (reference sequence). The CDR3 DNA reads as TGTGCACACAGGGGTTTCTCTGGGGCCAACGTCCTGACTTTC. Translating gives CAHRGFSGANVLTF.

A remark on this clone: A junction end diverges from the germline sequence, so it may reflect a read error. For the CDR3, the DNA is TGTGCCAGCGGGGTCAGCTCTCCCGGGGTCTTC. Its protein is CASGVSSPGVF. This sequence joins TRBV2 and TRBJ2-1; tentatively, D is TRBD2 (5 bases). CDR1 is SNHLY and CDR2 is FYNNEI in the germline V gene. This CDR3 contains 11 residues.

The V gene is TRBV18, the J gene TRBJ1-6, with 12 bases identical to TRBD1. The CDR3 runs to 17 residues. Germline V CDR1 and CDR2: KGHSH, LQKENI. The V gene end was trimmed by 2 bases and the J gene end by 9 bases; junction bases not matched to a gene: 8. DNA of the CDR3: TGTGCCAGCTCACCAGTGGGACAGGGGGCCGATGGTTCACCCCTCCACTTT. Its translation is CASSPVGQGADGSPLHF.

The chain uses TRBV5-1 and TRBJ1-6, with 8 bases identical to TRBD1. This CDR3 comprises 14 residues. CDR1 SGHRS and CDR2 YFSETQ come from the germline V gene. The trim removed 3 bases at V and 9 bases at J, leaving 5 bases unmatched. CDR3 sequence reads: CASSSQGAGSPLHF. Here the CDR3 DNA reads TGCGCCAGCAGCTCCCAGGGGGCAGGTTCACCCCTCCACTTT.

J is TRBJ1-1 and V is TRBV6-2 or TRBV6-3, with D possibly TRBD1 on 5 matching bases. The ends were cut back, 6 bases at V and 1 base at J, with 9 bases in the middle. Germline CDR1 reads MNHEY; CDR2 reads SVGEGT. The CDR3 loop spans 13 amino acids. The CDR3 nucleotides read TGTGCCAGCAGCTCAACAGGGAACACTGAAGCTTTCTTT. Protein: CASSSTGNTEAFF.

In the case of this clone: This specimen includes other DNA sequences encoding the same CDR3. V usage is TRBV30 and J usage is TRBJ1-6; 8 nucleotides agree with TRBD1. Per the germline V gene, CDR1 is GTSNPN and CDR2 is SVGIG (reference sequence). Trimming at V came to 1 base and at J to 8 bases, leaving 4 bases not matched to a gene. The CDR3 is made up of 14 amino acids. The CDR3 spells CAWSGDRGYSPLHF. CDR3 bases: TGTGCCTGGAGTGGAGACAGGGGATATTCACCCCTCCACTTT. Filled out from reference TRBV30 and TRBJ1-6, the complete variable domain reads SQTIHQWPATLVQPVGSPLSLECTVEGTSNPNLYWYRQAAGRGLQLLFYSVGIGQISSEVPQNLSASRPQDRQFILSSKKLLLSDSGFYLCAWSGDRGYSPLHFGNGTRLTVT.

The gene calls are TRBV7-3 and TRBJ1-1; D might be TRBD1 (5 bases). Germline CDR1 reads SGHTA; CDR2 reads FQGTGA. CDR3 length: 13 residues. V was trimmed by 1 base and J by 3 bases, leaving 6 bases between them. The CDR3 bases are TGTGCCAGCAGCTTAATAGGGGACACTGAAGCTTTCTTT. Translating gives CASSLIGDTEAFF.

This clone has just a few counts. The chain is built from TRBV19 and TRBJ1-4; D possibly corresponds to TRBD1 (5 bases). Trimming removed 7 bases at V and 0 bases at J, with 9 bases between. Germline CDR1 is LNHDA and CDR2 is SQIVND (reference sequence). The CDR3 is 14 amino acids. CDR3 protein: CASTRQTTNEKLFF. CDR3 DNA: TGTGCCAGTACACGACAGACAACTAATGAAAAACTGTTTTTT. Full variable domain (missing parts from reference TRBV19 and TRBJ1-4): DGGITQSPKYLFRKEGQNVTLSCEQNLNHDAMYWYRQDPGQGLRLIYYSQIVNDFQKGDIAEGYSVSREKKESFPLTVTSAQKNPTAFYLCASTRQTTNEKLFFGSGTQLSVL.